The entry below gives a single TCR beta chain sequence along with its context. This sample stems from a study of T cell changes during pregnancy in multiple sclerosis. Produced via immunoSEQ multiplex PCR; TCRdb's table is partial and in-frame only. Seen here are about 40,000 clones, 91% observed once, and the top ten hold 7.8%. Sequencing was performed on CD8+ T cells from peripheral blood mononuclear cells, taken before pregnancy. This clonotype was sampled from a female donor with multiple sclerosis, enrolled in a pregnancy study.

The CDR3 region has the DNA TGTGCCAGCAGCCAACAGGGGTACGAGCAGTACTTC. It is translated as CASSQQGYEQYF. The rearrangement links TRBV5-6 to TRBJ2-7; 7 bases match TRBD1. Germline CDR1 reads SGHDT; CDR2 reads YYEEEE. V lost 4 bases to trimming and J lost 4 bases; unmatched junction nucleotides: 2. CDR3 size: 12 residues.